The text below deals with one T cell receptor beta chain. Its antigen target is currently unknown. Within one base of it there is no much larger clone, and no base qualities were kept. The intended sense of this specimen's time point label: baseline before first vaccination. Vaccinee samples came from UK trials COV001 and COV002, including a single-blind randomized controlled phase 2/3 trial of AZD1222 (ChAdOx1 nCoV-19) in healthy adults. For TCRbeta chain sequencing, PBMC samples from trial participants were taken at day 0 and at day 28 after the second dose. This sample is drawn from a study of T cell responses to AZD1222 COVID-19 vaccine (dated by TCRdb to the early 2020s). Regarding the complete study: Because spike-specific TCR depth and breadth did not differ between the two schedules, AZD1222 recipients who got a second dose at roughly 4 weeks were pooled with those who got a second dose at roughly 12 weeks. TCR sequencing was performed for more than 230 trial participants, of whom about 200 were given two doses of AZD1222 and some 25 were given two doses of MenACWY control vaccine. Trial participants were enrolled into age subgroups of 18-55, 56-69 and 70-plus years, which contained 148, 28 and 57 TCR-sequenced participants, respectively. The investigation overall reported the following: Participants were mostly white British and included more females than males, and it was suggested by the authors that clonal diversity may have been underestimated. The 56-69-year group was small, and its depth increase did not reach significance, likely because of low power. After two AZD1222 doses, both the breadth and the depth of spike-specific TCRs were significantly higher than at day 0 and than in MenACWY recipients. Reportedly, almost half of the unique spike-specific TCRs recognized epitopes lying outside the regions that are mutated in the B.1.351 and B.1.1.7 variants. Because no day 14 peak-response samples were available, repertoires were characterized only after the peak T cell response. The whole spike protein was spanned by vaccine-associated CD4 TCRs, and dominant responses were seen in regions 160-218 and 743-854. Only 5 to 7 AZD1222 recipients were SARS-CoV-2 seropositive at baseline, limiting conclusions about previously exposed vaccinees.

The CDR3 regions of human TCRbeta chains were analyzed by immunosequencing. On the authors' methods: Repertoire TCRs were matched against a reference library of SARS-CoV-2-specific TCRs generated with the MIRA antigen-specificity platform. Breadth was defined as the fraction of unique TCRs that were SARS-CoV-2-associated. Depth was defined as the fraction of total T cells that were SARS-CoV-2-associated. Using the MIRA data, each spike-specific TCR was mapped to the spike region that the TCR reacts to and placed in a CD4 or CD8 class. Log10-transformed breadth and depth values were compared by one-way ANOVA with Sidak's multiple comparisons tests. What TCRdb holds here is the immuneACCESS table cut down to in-frame rearrangements. Part of the clones is not present; checked against another copy, under half of the missing clones reflect an unresolved V gene, and the others are unexplained. Clonal size and the V and J genes are those of that table, whereas D and trimming came from the DNA. This sample has more than 65,000 clones in its table, and 70% to 90% of those were observed once. Of the sample, about 7% is held by the ten largest clones.

Between the V and J ends, shortened by 3 bases and 3 bases respectively, the junction contains 18 bases. From its cysteine to its phenylalanine, the CDR3 spans 17 amino acids. Kept here is only the CDR3 DNA, which spans 51 bases and is read in frame from base 1. The germline V gene supplies CDR1 MGHRA and CDR2 YSYEKL. The sequence joins TRBV4-1 to TRBJ2-1; possibly the D gene is TRBD2, per 5 matching bases. Sequencing was performed on peripheral blood, taken on day 0 of AZD1222 vaccination. This TCR came from an adult in good health. The bases are TGCGCCAGCAGCCATCCCTTCCGGGGAAGCAACTACAATGAGCAGTTCTTC. Its protein product is CASSHPFRGSNYNEQFF.